The 30 T cell receptor beta chains in this list originate from one sample, sequenced in a study of blood T cells in healthy people across ages (dated by TCRdb to 2013 to 2016). Receptor amplification or capture employed 5' RACE. Sequencing relied on an Illumina HiSeq 2500. A second PCR of roughly 7 to 12 cycles was performed with a sample-barcoded 5' primer and a J-beta primer mix. Through fastp at Q25 and MiXCR, TCRdb rebuilt clones from the public reads, retaining in-frame beta chains. One record per CDR3 amino acid sequence lists the most common genes and DNA. The sample contains some 1.5 million distinct CDR3 sequences, around 40% of them found a single time. Together, the top ten hold just over 4% of the sample. What was sequenced was blood. The receptors were sampled from a woman between 18 and 29 years old in good health.

J is TRBJ2-5 and V is TRBV21-1; the D call in the table, TRBD1, was not verified against the DNA. With the DNA end fitting TRBJ2-7 better, the J assignment may be wrong. TRBV21-1 is given as a pseudogene. This CDR3 spans 18 amino acids. The CDR3 bases are TGTGCCAGCAGCAATCCCCTGGGAGAGAGCGGGCAGACCTACGAGCAGTACTTC. The encoded protein is CASSNPLGESGQTYEQYF.

In this sample, this clonotype turned up a few times. The rearrangement uses TRBV4-3 and TRBJ2-1; the match to TRBD2 covers 8 bases. Germline CDR1 LGHNA, CDR2 YSLEER. The CDR3 spans 16 residues. The J segment lost 2 bases and the V segment lost 4 bases, leaving 7 bases of the junction unmatched. The CDR3 protein is CASSLGRRGAYNEQFF. In DNA form, the CDR3 reads TGCGCCAGCAGCCTAGGCAGGCGGGGGGCCTACAATGAGCAGTTCTTC.

Note on this clonotype: This may be a read error: a much more frequent sequence differs by one nucleotide. The J gene is TRBJ2-7, the V gene TRBV29-1, with no clear D. The CDR3 is made up of 11 amino acids. V was pared by 7 bases and J by 3 bases, with 10 bases between. Germline-derived CDR1 and CDR2 are SQVTM and ANQGSEA. In DNA form, the CDR3 reads TGCAGCGGTGTGGAAAACTACGAGCAGTACTTC. This gives the protein CSGVENYEQYF.

The gene calls are TRBV6-6 and TRBJ1-5; D remains unclear. The CDR3 has 11 residues. The V end was cut by 0 bases, the J end by 12 bases, with 6 bases between. From germline, CDR1 is MNHNY and CDR2 SVGAGI (reference sequence). CDR3 coding DNA: TGTGCCAGCAGTTACTCGGGTCTCCAGCATTTT. Protein product: CASSYSGLQHF.

With regard to this clonotype: At one end the junction does not follow the germline gene, possibly because of a read error. This chain's CDR3 is CVSSYSPEQTSYEQYF. CDR3 nucleotide sequence: TGTGTCAGCAGTTACTCGCCAGAACAGACTAGCTACGAGCAGTACTTC. The chain joins TRBV6-5 to TRBJ2-5; maybe TRBD2 (6 bases). The J call may not be correct, given that the DNA end is closer to TRBJ2-7. From germline, CDR1 is MNHEY and CDR2 SVGAGI. The CDR3 length is 16 residues.

The V call is TRBV3-1, the J call TRBJ2-7, with D uncertain. The CDR3 sequence is 16 residues long. V gave up 1 base and J gave up 0 bases, with 13 bases separating them. The germline gives CDR1 LGHDT, CDR2 YNNKEL (reference sequence). CDR3 in amino acids: CASSQAWQASSYEQYF. The CDR3 region has the DNA TGTGCCAGCAGCCAAGCCTGGCAGGCGAGCTCCTACGAGCAGTACTTC.

This clonotype was picked up one time. Relative to the germline gene, one junction end is altered; a read error may explain this. This chain joins TRBV7-8 and TRBJ1-2, with D perhaps TRBD1 (6 bases). Germline assignment: CDR1 SGHVS and CDR2 FQNEAQ. This CDR3 comprises 15 residues. For the CDR3, the DNA is TGCGCCAGCAGCTTAGGCAACAGGGTGGAGTATGGCTACACCTTC. As protein: CASSLGNRVEYGYTF. Combining the CDR3 with reference TRBV7-8 and TRBJ1-2 gives the whole variable domain GAGVSQSPRYKVAKRGQDVALRCDPISGHVSLFWYQQALGQGPEFLTYFQNEAQLDKSGLPSDRFFAERPEGSVSTLKIQRTQQEDSAVYLCASSLGNRVEYGYTFGSGTRLTVV.

The sample holds many counts of this clonotype. This chain joins TRBV2 and TRBJ2-7; maybe TRBD1 (6 bases). V was cut by 2 bases and J by 5 bases, with 19 bases left in between. CDR1 is SNHLY, CDR2 FYNNEI, per germline. CDR3 length: 16 residues. The CDR3 region has the DNA TGTGCCAGCAGTGAAATTGGGGGCTTCCCTCAGGACGAGCAGTACTTC. Amino acids: CASSEIGGFPQDEQYF.

The rearrangement links TRBV5-1 to TRBJ1-1; possible D gene TRBD1, 6 bases. Per the germline V gene, CDR1 is SGHRS and CDR2 is YFSETQ. The CDR3 loop spans 15 amino acids. Trimming took off 4 bases at V and 1 base at J, with 14 bases between the two ends. Here the CDR3 reads CASSKAGDGNTEAFF. The CDR3 DNA reads TGCGCCAGCAGCAAAGCAGGGGACGGGAACACTGAAGCTTTCTTT.

This CDR3 reads CASSPPRGGYQPQHF. DNA of the CDR3: TGTGCCAGCAGTCCCCCCAGGGGAGGGTATCAGCCCCAGCATTTT. The chain combines TRBV6-2 or TRBV6-3 with TRBJ1-5; maybe TRBD1 (6 bases). The CDR3 has 15 residues. The germline V gene has CDR1 MNHEY and CDR2 SVGEGT. V lost 5 bases, J lost 5 bases, and 16 bases lay in between.

J is TRBJ2-7 and V is TRBV2; the D is unclear. V was shortened by 8 bases and J by 4 bases, with 21 bases between the two germline ends. Germline V gives CDR1 SNHLY, CDR2 FYNNEI. The CDR3 contains 15 residues. The CDR3 sequence: CASDPLAFERYEQYF. The DNA of the CDR3 is TGTGCCAGCGATCCGCTTGCGTTCGAAAGGTACGAGCAGTACTTC.

This clonotype was seen a single time. This clone may be a read error of a much larger clone one base away. This chain links TRBV7-7 with TRBJ2-5, with 10 bases fitting TRBD2. This CDR3 is 15 amino acids long. Looked up from germline, CDR1 is SSHAT and CDR2 is FNYEAQ (reference sequence). CDR3 sequence: CASSITSGNYNEQYF. The CDR3 region has the DNA TGTGCTAGCAGCATTACTAGCGGGAACTACAATGAGCAGTACTTC.

The chain recombines TRBV6-2 or TRBV6-3 with TRBJ2-2, with 8 bases fitting TRBD2. The CDR3 has 15 amino acids. Per the germline V gene, CDR1 is MNHEY and CDR2 is SVGEGT. V was clipped by 4 bases and J by 3 bases; unmatched bases: 4. The DNA of the CDR3 is TGTGCCAGCAGTTCCCCGCGGGAGGACACCGGGGAGCTGTTTTTT. Amino acids: CASSSPREDTGELFF.

This sequence joins TRBV7-9 and TRBJ2-1; 7 bases align to TRBD1. V shed 0 bases and J 15 bases; nucleotides not matched to a gene: 14. CDR1 is SEHNR and CDR2 is FQNEAQ in the germline V gene (reference sequence). The CDR3 loop spans 15 amino acids. CDR3 loop: CASSLADRETKGRFF. The DNA of the CDR3 is TGTGCCAGCAGCTTAGCCGACAGGGAGACCAAGGGACGGTTCTTC.

The chain is built from TRBV9 and TRBJ2-7; D unclear. CDR3 size: 14 residues. Germline V CDR1 and CDR2: SGDLS, YYNGEE. With 4 bases removed from V and 4 bases from J, the gap between germline ends came to 15 bases. The CDR3 DNA reads as TGTGCCAGCAGCCCGACCCTTACAGTTTACGAGCAGTACTTC. The encoded protein is CASSPTLTVYEQYF.

This clonotype was counted at least ten times. The genes are TRBV27 and TRBJ1-5; the D is unclear. The CDR3 is 13 residues long. V lost 3 bases and J 3 bases, leaving 6 bases between the germline ends. Looked up from germline, CDR1 is MNHEY and CDR2 is SMNVEV (reference sequence). The CDR3 sequence is CASSFGVNQPQHF. CDR3 nucleotides: TGTGCCAGCAGTTTCGGGGTCAATCAGCCCCAGCATTTT.

The table lists this clonotype with a few counts. The rearrangement joins TRBV7-8 to TRBJ1-2; possible D gene TRBD1, 6 bases. Germline loops: CDR1 SGHVS, CDR2 FQNEAQ. Trimming took off 1 base at V and 7 bases at J, with 13 bases between the two ends. There are 14 residues in the CDR3. The CDR3 loop reads CASSLGVRDIGYTF. The CDR3 nucleotides are TGTGCCAGCAGCTTAGGGGTCCGGGACATTGGCTACACCTTC.

The gene calls are TRBV4-3 and TRBJ2-1; 7 bases are a match to TRBD2. Germline V gene data show CDR1 as LGHNA and CDR2 as YSLEER. The CDR3 consists of 16 residues. The V gene end was trimmed by 1 base and the J gene end by 4 bases; junction bases not matched to a gene: 7. This CDR3 reads CASSQVGRGPYNEQFF. The CDR3 DNA follows: TGCGCCAGCAGCCAAGTAGGGAGGGGACCATACAATGAGCAGTTCTTC.

This clonotype showed up just a few times. The chain carries TRBV19 and TRBJ1-5; possibly TRBD1 for D (6 bases). From germline, CDR1 is LNHDA and CDR2 SQIVND (reference sequence). V lost 3 bases and J 0 bases, leaving 12 bases between the germline ends. This CDR3 spans 16 amino acids. CDR3 sequence reads: CASSIGQIYSNQPQHF. CDR3 DNA: TGTGCCAGTAGTATCGGACAGATATATAGCAATCAGCCCCAGCATTTT.

In this sample, this clonotype turned up a few times. The chain uses TRBV9 and TRBJ2-3, with 9 bases that match TRBD1. The V segment lost 0 bases and the J segment 5 bases; nucleotides outside the gene matches: 4. Per the germline V gene, CDR1 is SGDLS and CDR2 is YYNGEE. This CDR3 comprises 15 residues. This CDR3 reads CASSVVGTGRDTQYF. The CDR3 DNA follows: TGTGCCAGCAGCGTAGTCGGGACAGGGCGAGATACGCAGTATTTT.

Comments on this clonotype: A much larger clone differs by one base, so this may be a read error. The V and J genes are TRBV20-1 and TRBJ1-1; TRBD1 matches at 10 bases. From germline, CDR1 is DFQATT and CDR2 SNEGSKA (reference sequence). The CDR3 totals 16 residues. The CDR3 DNA reads as TGCAGTGCTCCTCGGACAGGGGGTTTCATGAACACTAAAGCTTTCTTT. Translation: CSAPRTGGFMNTKAFF.

This clonotype has only a few counts. The V and J genes are TRBV19 and TRBJ1-5; TRBD1 is a possible D gene (5 bases). The V end lost 3 bases, the J end lost 0 bases, and 9 bases lay between the germline ends. There are 15 residues in the CDR3. From germline, CDR1 is LNHDA and CDR2 SQIVND (reference sequence). The CDR3 spells CASSMFQGSNQPQHF. In DNA form, the CDR3 reads TGTGCCAGTAGTATGTTTCAGGGTAGCAATCAGCCCCAGCATTTT. The full variable domain, rest sourced from reference TRBV19 and TRBJ1-5, is DGGITQSPKYLFRKEGQNVTLSCEQNLNHDAMYWYRQDPGQGLRLIYYSQIVNDFQKGDIAEGYSVSREKKESFPLTVTSAQKNPTAFYLCASSMFQGSNQPQHFGDGTRLSIL.

Regarding this clonotype: Its ends do not fully match the called genes, so a read error is possible. The chain has TRBV7-2 and TRBJ2-1; D may be TRBD2 (6 bases). This CDR3 has 15 amino acids. Germline V gene lookup returns CDR1 SGHTA and CDR2 FQGNSA. CDR3 coding DNA: TGTGCCAGCAGCTGGGACTTTAGCTCCCACAATGAGCAGTTCTTC. Its protein product is CASSWDFSSHNEQFF.

This chain uses TRBV7-9 with TRBJ1-1; possibly TRBD1 for D (6 bases). Trimming cost V 3 bases and J 2 bases, with 13 bases left between them. The germline V gene encodes CDR1 SEHNR and CDR2 FQNEAQ (reference sequence). The CDR3 extends over 15 amino acids. The CDR3: CASSFRDNFNTEAFF. As DNA, the CDR3 is TGTGCCAGCAGCTTCCGGGACAACTTTAACACTGAAGCTTTCTTT.

This clonotype has just a few counts. V gene TRBV28 combines with J gene TRBJ2-7; D gene uncertain. With 2 bases removed from V and 2 bases from J, the gap between germline ends came to 13 bases. Germline V gene sequence: CDR1 MDHEN, CDR2 SYDVKM. This CDR3 has 15 amino acids. The CDR3 coding sequence is TGTGCCAGCAGTTTAGAGTCTAGGGCGGCCTACGAGCAGTACTTC. It encodes CASSLESRAAYEQYF.

The rearrangement joins TRBV28 to TRBJ2-3; D is unresolved. Germline V gives CDR1 MDHEN, CDR2 SYDVKM. Trimming took off 8 bases at V and 0 bases at J, with 9 bases between the two ends. The CDR3 has 13 amino acids. The chain's CDR3 is CASATDSTDTQYF. The DNA of the CDR3 is TGTGCCAGCGCCACGGACAGCACAGATACGCAGTATTTT.

This rearrangement joins TRBV12-3 or TRBV12-4 to TRBJ2-4, with 9 bases aligning to TRBD2. The last part of the DNA fits TRBJ2-5 better; the J call may be wrong. The CDR3 spans 16 residues. CDR3 coding DNA: TGTGCCAGCAGGGGACTCAGCGGGGGGATCCAAGAGACCCAGTACTTC. Translated: CASRGLSGGIQETQYF.

The chain uses TRBV11-2 and TRBJ2-2; 9 bases align to TRBD2. Germline CDR1 is SGHAT and CDR2 is FQNNGV. The V gene end was trimmed by 4 bases and the J gene end by 4 bases; junction bases not matched to a gene: 10. The CDR3 runs 17 residues. The CDR3 loop reads CASSSMWGGRVTGELFF. The CDR3 coding sequence is TGTGCCAGCAGCTCCATGTGGGGCGGGAGGGTCACCGGGGAGCTGTTTTTT.

This clonotype was detected only a few times. This rearrangement joins TRBV4-2 to TRBJ2-7, with TRBD1 matching 9 bases. Trimming at V came to 0 bases and at J to 6 bases, leaving 6 bases not matched to a gene. The germline V gene has CDR1 LGHNA and CDR2 YNFKEQ. This CDR3 contains 15 residues. This CDR3 is CASSQELDRGGEQYF. CDR3 DNA: TGTGCCAGCAGCCAAGAGCTAGACAGGGGGGGCGAGCAGTACTTC.

This clonotype was counted between two and nine times. In nucleotides, the CDR3 is TGTGCCAGCAGCCAAGAATCTGGGGCCAACGTCCTGACTTTC. This encodes CASSQESGANVLTF. The chain couples TRBV4-2 to TRBJ2-6; the D is unclear. Germline V lookup: CDR1 LGHNA, CDR2 YNFKEQ. Between the trimmed V and J ends, which lost 0 bases and 1 base, there was a span of 1 base. The CDR3 covers 14 residues.